This T cell receptor beta chain originates from a study of T-cell reconstitution after alpha-beta-depleted transplantation in children. The CDR3 runs 16 residues. Trimming cost V 1 base and J 2 bases, with 12 bases left between them. This sample's TCRbeta library carried unique molecular identifier barcodes. MiXCR, applied by TCRdb to the PCR reads, yields one record per CDR3 protein. Of 450,000 to 600,000 distinct CDR3 sequences listed, around 18% are singletons. Material: PBMCs from the stem cell graft donor, obtained from the stem cell graft. The clonotype was recovered from a human donor who donated a stem cell graft to a child with acute lymphoblastic leukemia. The chain couples TRBV12-3 or TRBV12-4 to TRBJ2-1, with D perhaps matching TRBD1 (5 bases). The CDR3 bases are TGTGCCAGCAGTTTAGGAGGACACTCCACCTACAATGAGCAGTTCTTC. It specifies CASSLGGHSTYNEQFF.